Listed here are 27 T cell receptor beta chains from one sample, sequenced in a study of blood T cells in healthy people across ages. Alongside a J-beta primer mix, a sample-barcoded 5' primer served in a second PCR lasting about 6 to 12 cycles. TCRdb recomputed calls from the 5' RACE reads with MiXCR, one row per CDR3 protein. The sample carries fewer than 950,000 distinct CDR3 sequences, around 34% recorded once. What was sequenced was blood. Receptor source: a man younger than 30 in good health.

V gene TRBV9 combines with J gene TRBJ2-1; 10 nucleotides agree with TRBD1. This CDR3 has 17 residues. V lost 2 bases, J lost 5 bases, and 10 bases stayed unmatched. Germline V gene sequence: CDR1 SGDLS, CDR2 YYNGEE. Here the CDR3 reads CASSVARTGGIDNEQFF. For the CDR3, the DNA is TGTGCCAGCAGCGTGGCAAGGACAGGGGGAATTGACAATGAGCAGTTCTTC.

A remark on this clonotype: The junction and the germline gene differ at one end; a read error may be behind it. The chain uses TRBV12-3 or TRBV12-4 and TRBJ1-5; D unclear. The CDR3 length is 16 residues. The DNA of the CDR3 is TGTGCCAGCGGTTTAGGAGGTTCTTATAGCAATCAGCCCCAGCATTTT. It is translated as CASGLGGSYSNQPQHF.

There are a few counts of this clonotype. The V call is TRBV27, the J call TRBJ2-7; D gene ambiguous. Trimming left V 0 bases short and J 3 bases short, with 9 bases between. CDR1 MNHEY and CDR2 SMNVEV come from the germline V gene (reference sequence). This CDR3 is 14 amino acids long. The CDR3 loop reads CASSLSRHFYEQYF. In DNA form, the CDR3 reads TGTGCCAGCAGTTTATCGAGACACTTCTACGAGCAGTACTTC.

Remarks on this clonotype: A much larger clone lies a single base off, so this may be a read error. The chain joins TRBV11-2 to TRBJ2-3; D is unresolved. Germline CDR1 is SGHAT and CDR2 is FQNNGV. The CDR3 loop spans 13 amino acids. Written as DNA, the CDR3 is TGTGCCAGCAGTCCTGTTAGCACAGATTCGCAGTATTTT. Protein: CASSPVSTDSQYF.

The CDR3 reads CATNPRTGSSYNEQYF. The CDR3 DNA reads as TGTGCCACCAACCCACGGACGGGAAGCTCCTACAATGAGCAGTACTTC. The V and J genes are TRBV10-3 and TRBJ2-1, with a possible D match to TRBD2 (5 bases). The DNA end lines up better with TRBJ2-7; the J call may be wrong. The V gene's germline CDR1 is ENHRY and CDR2 SYGVKD. The CDR3 has 16 amino acids.

This chain joins TRBV4-3 and TRBJ2-7, with TRBD2 identical over 8 bases. This CDR3 is 16 amino acids long. Germline V gene sequence: CDR1 LGHNA, CDR2 YSLEER. The V gene end was trimmed by 0 bases and the J gene end by 4 bases; junction bases not matched to a gene: 8. This CDR3 is CASSQDAGGGVYEQYF. The CDR3 bases are TGCGCCAGCAGCCAAGATGCGGGAGGAGGAGTGTACGAGCAGTACTTC.

The chain employs TRBV20-1 and TRBJ2-3, with 7 bases identical to TRBD1. The CDR3 is 16 residues long. CDR1 is DFQATT, CDR2 SNEGSKA, per germline (reference sequence). V was clipped by 5 bases and J by 4 bases; unmatched bases: 15. CDR3: CSALPSDRVGSDTQYF. CDR3 nucleotide sequence: TGCAGTGCTCTCCCCTCAGACAGGGTCGGTTCAGATACGCAGTATTTT.

J is TRBJ2-5 and V is TRBV9, with TRBD2 as a possible D gene (7 bases). The CDR3 consists of 15 residues. Germline V lookup: CDR1 SGDLS, CDR2 YYNGEE. V was clipped by 1 base and J by 11 bases, with 21 bases between them. CDR3 residues: CASSVSEGGYNEQYF. The CDR3 nucleotides are TGTGCCAGCAGCGTAAGTGAGGGGGGGTACAATGAGCAGTACTTC.

Concerning this clonotype: This may be a read error: a much more frequent sequence differs by one nucleotide. The chain is built from TRBV20-1 and TRBJ2-7; 7 bases agree with TRBD1. With V trimmed by 6 bases and J by 1 base, 9 bases remained unmatched. Germline CDR1 and CDR2: DFQATT and SNEGSKA (reference sequence). There are 14 residues in the CDR3. CDR3 sequence: CSAAGTATSYEQYF. CDR3 sequence (DNA): TGCAGTGCAGCAGGGACAGCGACATCCTACGAGCAGTACTTC.

CDR3 in DNA: TGTGCCACCAGCAGAGGAGGGCAGGGGGCCAGTAATTCACCCCTCCACTTT. Translating it yields CATSRGGQGASNSPLHF. This chain connects TRBV15 to TRBJ1-6; 8 bases line up with TRBD1. Germline CDR1 is LNHNV and CDR2 is YYDKDF (reference sequence). The CDR3 spans 17 residues. The V gene end was trimmed by 1 base and the J gene end by 6 bases; junction bases not matched to a gene: 8.

This clonotype was picked up many times. The chain links TRBV3-1 to TRBJ1-2; D is undetermined. CDR3 length equals 14 residues. Per germline, CDR1 LGHDT and CDR2 YNNKEL (reference sequence). The V gene lost 1 base and the J gene lost 6 bases, with 12 bases spanning the gap. The CDR3 DNA reads as TGTGCCAGCAGCCAAGCCCCTGGGCAACATGGCTACACCTTC. It encodes CASSQAPGQHGYTF.

This clonotype occurred a few times. The chain employs TRBV4-3 and TRBJ1-1, with 7 bases identical to TRBD1. This CDR3 comprises 17 residues. The V and J ends lost 6 bases and 0 bases, in that order; junction bases with no gene match: 13. Germline V gene lookup returns CDR1 LGHNA and CDR2 YSLEER. The DNA for the CDR3 is TGCGCCAGCAGTTCTACCCCCGGGACAGCCATGAACACTGAAGCTTTCTTT. Translated, it gives CASSSTPGTAMNTEAFF.

The chain carries TRBV4-3 and TRBJ2-3, with D unclear. The V end was cut by 1 base, the J end by 2 bases, with 10 bases between. The CDR3 runs to 15 residues. Germline CDR1 and CDR2: LGHNA and YSLEER. This CDR3 reads CASSQGREATDTQYF. The DNA of the CDR3 is TGCGCCAGCAGCCAAGGACGAGAGGCCACAGATACGCAGTATTTT.

This clonotype has more than one count but fewer than ten. The chain joins TRBV4-3 to TRBJ2-3; D is ambiguous. This CDR3 is built from 16 residues. Germline V gene data show CDR1 as LGHNA and CDR2 as YSLEER. V dropped 0 bases and J dropped 3 bases, with 13 bases sitting between them. CDR3 sequence (DNA): TGCGCCAGCAGCCAAGACCTTCGGATAGGAACAGATACGCAGTATTTT. It codes for CASSQDLRIGTDTQYF.

V usage is TRBV3-1 and J usage is TRBJ1-2; 7 bases align to TRBD1. Germline trimming cut 2 bases from V and 6 bases from J; bases unmatched to any gene: 3. CDR3 size: 13 residues. Germline V gives CDR1 LGHDT, CDR2 YNNKEL (reference sequence). DNA for the CDR3: TGTGCCAGCAGCCAACGAGGGGGCGATGGCTACACCTTC. This encodes CASSQRGGDGYTF.

This clonotype was seen only a few times. This sequence joins TRBV20-1 and TRBJ2-1, with no clear D. V lost 5 bases and J 3 bases, leaving 11 bases between the germline ends. Germline V gene sequence: CDR1 DFQATT, CDR2 SNEGSKA (reference sequence). This CDR3 comprises 13 residues. The DNA of the CDR3 is TGCAGTGCTGACCTCGGAGACTACAATGAGCAGTTCTTC. The encoded protein is CSADLGDYNEQFF.

CDR3 bases: TGTGCCAGCAGCCAGGGGCAGGGTGTCGTCACTGAAGCTTTCTTT. This codes for CASSQGQGVVTEAFF. The chain combines TRBV7-9 with TRBJ1-1, with a tentative D call TRBD1 (6 bases). The ends were cut back, 5 bases at V and 4 bases at J, with 17 bases in the middle. Germline V CDR1 and CDR2: SEHNR, FQNEAQ (reference sequence). The length of the CDR3 is 15 residues.

This clonotype was counted a few times. The chain uses TRBV20-1 and TRBJ1-5; TRBD1 is a possible D gene (6 bases). V dropped 2 bases and J dropped 3 bases, with 17 bases sitting between them. Germline-derived CDR1 and CDR2 are DFQATT and SNEGSKA (reference sequence). This CDR3 comprises 16 residues. DNA for the CDR3: TGCAGTGCTAGAAGGGGGGGCCCCCCTTTCAATCAGCCCCAGCATTTT. As protein: CSARRGGPPFNQPQHF.

This chain connects TRBV14 to TRBJ2-5; 7 bases are a match to TRBD1. The CDR3 is 19 amino acids. Per germline, CDR1 SGHDN and CDR2 FVKESK. Trimming cost V 9 bases and J 4 bases; bases outside gene matches: 26. In nucleotides, the CDR3 is TGTGCCAGTTCCAAGTACGATTGGCTGATCGGGACAGAACCAGAGACCCAGTACTTC. The encoded protein is CASSKYDWLIGTEPETQYF.

The chain employs TRBV15 and TRBJ2-1; the D gene is possibly TRBD2 (6 bases). V was trimmed by 4 bases and J by 3 bases, leaving 10 bases between them. This CDR3 spans 14 amino acids. Germline loops: CDR1 LNHNV, CDR2 YYDKDF (reference sequence). The CDR3 DNA follows: TGTGCCACCAGCAATGGCGGGGACTACAATGAGCAGTTCTTC. Translated, it gives CATSNGGDYNEQFF.

With regard to this clonotype: One end of the junction is discordant with germline, which a read error may explain. The genes are TRBV12-3 or TRBV12-4 and TRBJ2-1; 8 bases are a match to TRBD1. The CDR3 is 14 amino acids. CDR3 amino acids: CASSSPTGGREQFF. For the CDR3, the DNA is TGTGCTAGCAGTTCCCCCACAGGGGGGCGCGAGCAGTTCTTC.

As regards this clonotype: A much larger clone differs from this one at a single base, so this may be a read error. The chain employs TRBV4-2 and TRBJ1-2; 10 bases map to TRBD1. Germline values: CDR1 LGHNA, CDR2 YNFKEQ. This CDR3 is built from 15 residues. V was pared by 1 base and J by 8 bases, with 7 bases of the junction left unmatched. The CDR3 spells CASSQVGQGELGYTF. In DNA, the CDR3 is TGTGCCAGCAGCCAAGTCGGACAGGGGGAGTTAGGCTACACCTTC.

This rearrangement joins TRBV4-3 to TRBJ2-7, with no clear D. The CDR3 covers 16 residues. The germline V and J ends were trimmed by 0 bases and 3 bases, with 15 bases remaining between them. The V gene's germline CDR1 is LGHNA and CDR2 YSLEER. The CDR3 DNA reads TGCGCCAGCAGCCAAGATTGGCAGGACGGCCACTACGAGCAGTACTTC. Translation gives CASSQDWQDGHYEQYF.

This chain links TRBV4-1 with TRBJ2-7; either TRBD1 or TRBD2 may supply D (5 bases each). The CDR3 contains 14 residues. Germline loops: CDR1 MGHRA, CDR2 YSYEKL. V gave up 4 bases and J gave up 3 bases, with 13 bases separating them. This chain's CDR3 is CASSPRDGVYEQYF. In nucleotides, the CDR3 is TGCGCCAGCAGCCCCCGGGACGGCGTCTACGAGCAGTACTTC.

This chain links TRBV13 with TRBJ1-4, with 11 bases that match TRBD1. The J segment lost 8 bases and the V segment lost 3 bases, leaving 5 bases of the junction unmatched. Germline lookup yields CDR1 PRHDT and CDR2 FYEKMQ (reference sequence). This CDR3 spans 15 amino acids. The CDR3 region is CASSFTGTGGEKLFF. The CDR3 bases are TGTGCCAGCAGCTTTACCGGGACAGGGGGAGAAAAACTGTTTTTT.

Remarks on this clonotype: Since a much larger clone is just one base distant, this may be a read error. V gene TRBV20-1 combines with J gene TRBJ1-5; TRBD1 might be the D (5 bases). This CDR3 comprises 13 residues. Germline loops: CDR1 DFQATT, CDR2 SNEGSKA (reference sequence). V was pared by 7 bases and J by 3 bases, with 13 bases between. The CDR3 loop reads CSVRDPYNQPQHF. CDR3 nucleotides: TGCAGTGTCCGGGACCCTTACAATCAGCCCCAGCATTTT.

The V and J genes are TRBV6-5 and TRBJ2-5; D is ambiguous. Near its end, the DNA agrees better with TRBJ2-7, so the J call may be wrong. The CDR3 is 13 amino acids. The germline CDR1 and CDR2 sequences are MNHEY and SVGAGI. The chain's CDR3 is CASSYQNKYEQYF. DNA for the CDR3: TGTGCCAGCAGTTACCAGAATAAGTACGAGCAGTACTTC.